The rows below give T cell receptor beta chains drawn from one sample of a study of control samples from healthy donors and cancer patients. Repertoires were generated with immunoSEQ multiplex PCR, while TCRdb's copy carries only in-frame clones and drops some. In the table there are 60,000 to 75,000 clones, approximately 90% of which are singletons. The sequencing input was PBMCs. These receptors all stem from a man in his fifties or sixties with colorectal cancer. Each CDR3 is given with its conserved first and last residue. D genes are given only for firm matches. The size entry is marked missing in some rows and otherwise reads once, few, many or a size class.

TRBJ1-2 once TRBV29-1 NA CRRMRNYGYTF TGCAGGCGCATGCGGAACTATGGCTACACCTTC
TRBJ1-4 NA TRBV11-3 TRBD1 CASSATGRSEKLFF TGTGCCAGCAGCGCGACAGGGAGAAGCGAAAAACTGTTTTTT
TRBJ2-3 NA TRBV6-5 NA CASSFRQGGDTQYF TGTGCCAGCAGTTTTCGGCAGGGGGGAGATACGCAGTATTTT
TRBJ1-2 once TRBV5-6 NA CASSLYTGFSYGYTF TGTGCCAGCAGCTTGTATACAGGGTTTAGCTATGGCTACACCTTC
TRBJ2-7 NA TRBV9 TRBD1 CASSVGGQGANEQYF TGTGCCAGCAGCGTAGGAGGGCAGGGGGCGAATGAGCAGTACTTC
TRBJ2-7 NA TRBV7-9 NA CASSRPSGGEQYF TGTGCCAGCAGCCGCCCCTCTGGGGGGGAGCAGTACTTC
TRBJ2-3 NA TRBV10-3 NA CAAGREITDTQYF TGTGCCGCCGGGCGGGAAATCACAGATACGCAGTATTTT
TRBJ1-2 NA TRBV11-2 NA CASSLDPDSLPHGYTF TGTGCCAGCAGCTTAGATCCGGACTCCCTCCCACATGGCTACACCTTC
TRBJ1-1 NA TRBV10-3 NA CAISEFAGNTEAFF TGTGCCATCAGTGAGTTCGCGGGGAACACTGAAGCTTTCTTT
TRBJ2-3 NA TRBV12-3/TRBV12-4 NA CASSLAGGHTGYF TGTGCCAGCAGTTTAGCCGGGGGCCATACGGGGTATTTT
TRBJ2-3 NA TRBV6-2/TRBV6-3 NA CASSYGRNTDTQYF TGTGCCAGCAGTTACGGGCGGAACACAGATACGCAGTATTTT